This record covers a single TCR beta chain. The sample belongs to a study of control samples from healthy donors and cancer patients. The CDR3 runs 17 residues. Germline V gene sequence: CDR1 LGHDT, CDR2 YNNKEL (reference sequence). J was trimmed by 0 bases and V by 6 bases; bases with no gene match: 10. Method: immunoSEQ multiplex PCR; TCRdb's copy keeps in-frame clones and lacks some. This table has 100,000 to 150,000 clones, about 91% appearing once. The TCR was taken from a man aged 18 to 35 in good health. The material sequenced was blood. The V call is TRBV3-1 (or the pseudogene TRBV3-2), the J call TRBJ2-1; 8 bases are shared with TRBD2. In nucleotides, the CDR3 is TGTGCCAGCAGTCTTTGGTCCGGGGGGGCCTCCTACAATGAGCAGTTCTTC. Its protein is CASSLWSGGASYNEQFF.